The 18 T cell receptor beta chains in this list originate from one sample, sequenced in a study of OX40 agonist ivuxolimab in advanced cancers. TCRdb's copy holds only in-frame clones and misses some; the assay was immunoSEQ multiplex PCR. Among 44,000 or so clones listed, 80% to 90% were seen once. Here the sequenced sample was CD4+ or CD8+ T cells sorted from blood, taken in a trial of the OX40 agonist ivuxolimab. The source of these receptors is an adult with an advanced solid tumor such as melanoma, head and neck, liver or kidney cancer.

For the CDR3, the DNA is TGTGCCAGCAGCCAAGGGACAGGGAATTACGAGCAGTACTTC. Encoded protein: CASSQGTGNYEQYF. This chain joins TRBV16 and TRBJ2-7; 9 bases match TRBD1. After removal of 2 bases from V and 4 bases from J, the junction contained 3 bases not matched to a gene. Germline V gene lookup returns CDR1 KGHSY and CDR2 FQNENV. The CDR3 sequence is 14 residues long.

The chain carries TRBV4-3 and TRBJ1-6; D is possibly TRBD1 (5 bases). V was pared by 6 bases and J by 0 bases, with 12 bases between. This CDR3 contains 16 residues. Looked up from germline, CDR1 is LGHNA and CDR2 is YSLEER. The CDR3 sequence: CASRTDKSSYNSPLHF. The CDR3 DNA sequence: TGCGCCAGCAGGACAGACAAAAGCTCCTATAATTCACCCCTCCACTTT.

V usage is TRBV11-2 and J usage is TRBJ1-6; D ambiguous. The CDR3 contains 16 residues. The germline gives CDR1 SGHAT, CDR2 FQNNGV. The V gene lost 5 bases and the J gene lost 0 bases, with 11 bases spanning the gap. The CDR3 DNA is TGTGCCAGCAGCCCCCATCAGAGCTCCTATAATTCACCCCTCCACTTT. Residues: CASSPHQSSYNSPLHF.

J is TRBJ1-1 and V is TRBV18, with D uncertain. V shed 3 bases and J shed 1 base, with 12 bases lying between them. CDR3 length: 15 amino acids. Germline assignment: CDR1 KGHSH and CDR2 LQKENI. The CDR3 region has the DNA TGTGCCAGCTCACCGTCGGACGGCCGGAACACTGAAGCTTTCTTT. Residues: CASSPSDGRNTEAFF.

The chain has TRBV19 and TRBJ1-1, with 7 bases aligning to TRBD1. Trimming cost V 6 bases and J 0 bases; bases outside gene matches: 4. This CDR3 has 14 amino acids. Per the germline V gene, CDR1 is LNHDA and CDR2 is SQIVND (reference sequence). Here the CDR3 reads CASRKQGMNTEAFF. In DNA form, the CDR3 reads TGTGCCAGTAGGAAACAGGGGATGAACACTGAAGCTTTCTTT.

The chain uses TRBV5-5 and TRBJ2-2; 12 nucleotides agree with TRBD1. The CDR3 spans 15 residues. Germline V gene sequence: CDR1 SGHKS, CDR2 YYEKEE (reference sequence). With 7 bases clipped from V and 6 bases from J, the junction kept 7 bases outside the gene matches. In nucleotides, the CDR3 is TGTGCCAGCGCCATGGGGACAGGGGGCCCCGGGGAGCTGTTTTTT. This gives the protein CASAMGTGGPGELFF. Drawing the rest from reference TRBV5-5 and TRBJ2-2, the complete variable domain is DAGVTQSPTHLIKTRGQQVTLRCSPISGHKSVSWYQQVLGQGPQFIFQYYEKEERGRGNFPDRFSARQFPNYSSELNVNALLLGDSALYLCASAMGTGGPGELFFGEGSRLTVL.

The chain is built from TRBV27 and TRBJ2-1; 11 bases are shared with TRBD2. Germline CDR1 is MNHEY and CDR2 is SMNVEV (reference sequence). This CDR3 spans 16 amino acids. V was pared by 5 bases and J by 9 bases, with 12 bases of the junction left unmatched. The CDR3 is CASSTLAGGVGTEQFF. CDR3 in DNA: TGTGCCAGCAGTACCCTAGCGGGAGGTGTCGGTACTGAGCAGTTCTTC.

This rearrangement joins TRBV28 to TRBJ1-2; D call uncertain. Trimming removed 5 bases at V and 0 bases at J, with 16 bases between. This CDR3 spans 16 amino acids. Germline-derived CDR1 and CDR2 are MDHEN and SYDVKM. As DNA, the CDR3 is TGTGCCAGCAGTGCAAACGGGCAGGCCACTAACTATGGCTACACCTTC. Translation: CASSANGQATNYGYTF.

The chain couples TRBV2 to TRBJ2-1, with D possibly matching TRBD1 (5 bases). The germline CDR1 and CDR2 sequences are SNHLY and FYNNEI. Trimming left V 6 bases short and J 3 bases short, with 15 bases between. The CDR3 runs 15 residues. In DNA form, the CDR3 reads TGTGCCAGCAGGGGGCCCTATCGAGGCTACAATGAGCAGTTCTTC. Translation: CASRGPYRGYNEQFF.

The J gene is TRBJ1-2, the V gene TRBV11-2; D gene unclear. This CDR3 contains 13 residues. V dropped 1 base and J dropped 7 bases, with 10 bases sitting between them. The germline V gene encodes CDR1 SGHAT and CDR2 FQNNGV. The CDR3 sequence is CASSLGRRGGYTF. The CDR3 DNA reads TGTGCCAGCAGCTTAGGCCGGCGGGGTGGCTACACCTTC.

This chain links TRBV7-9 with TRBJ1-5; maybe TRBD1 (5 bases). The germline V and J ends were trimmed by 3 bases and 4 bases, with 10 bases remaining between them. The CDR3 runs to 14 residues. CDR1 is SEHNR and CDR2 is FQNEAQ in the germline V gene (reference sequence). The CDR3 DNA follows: TGTGCCAGCAGCTTCCCGGGGCCGAATCAGCCCCAGCATTTT. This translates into CASSFPGPNQPQHF.

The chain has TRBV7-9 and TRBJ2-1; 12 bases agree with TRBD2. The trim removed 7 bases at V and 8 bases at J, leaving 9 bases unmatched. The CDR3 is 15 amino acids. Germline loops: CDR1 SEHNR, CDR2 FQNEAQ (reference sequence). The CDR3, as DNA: TGTGCCAGCACCCCTAGCGGGGGGGCCAGGTATGAGCAGTTCTTC. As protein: CASTPSGGARYEQFF.

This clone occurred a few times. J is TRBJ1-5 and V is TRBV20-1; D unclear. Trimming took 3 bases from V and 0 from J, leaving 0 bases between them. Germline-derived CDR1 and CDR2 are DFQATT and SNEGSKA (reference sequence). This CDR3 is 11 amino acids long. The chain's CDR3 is CSASSNQPQHF. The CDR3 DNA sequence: TGCAGTGCTAGTAGCAATCAGCCCCAGCATTTT.

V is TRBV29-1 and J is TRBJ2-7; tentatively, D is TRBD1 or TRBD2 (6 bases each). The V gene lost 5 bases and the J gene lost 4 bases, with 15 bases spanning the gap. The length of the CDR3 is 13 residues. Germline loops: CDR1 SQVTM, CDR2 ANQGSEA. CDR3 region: CSVSGGLRYEQYF. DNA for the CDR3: TGCAGCGTTTCCGGGGGCTTGCGGTACGAGCAGTACTTC.

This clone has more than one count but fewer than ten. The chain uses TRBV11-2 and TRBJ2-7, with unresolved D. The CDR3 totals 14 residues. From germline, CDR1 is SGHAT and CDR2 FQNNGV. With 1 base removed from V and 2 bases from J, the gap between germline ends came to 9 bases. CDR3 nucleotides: TGTGCCAGCAGCTTAGCCGGCCAGACCTACGAGCAGTACTTC. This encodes CASSLAGQTYEQYF.

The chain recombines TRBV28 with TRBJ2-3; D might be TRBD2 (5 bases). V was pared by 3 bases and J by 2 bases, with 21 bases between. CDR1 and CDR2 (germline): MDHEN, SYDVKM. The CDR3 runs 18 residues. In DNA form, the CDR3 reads TGTGCCAGCAGTTTTAGGAGGAGGTCCCCAACAAACACAGATACGCAGTATTTT. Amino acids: CASSFRRRSPTNTDTQYF.

Here the CDR3 DNA reads TGTGCCAGCTCACCAACCCTTCGACAGGGACAGGGGGCGAGGACCCTCCACTTT. Protein sequence: CASSPTLRQGQGARTLHF. The J gene is TRBJ1-6, the V gene TRBV18; 12 bases agree with TRBD1. The germline gives CDR1 KGHSH, CDR2 LQKENI. J lost 14 bases, V lost 2 bases, and 16 bases had no gene match. The CDR3 extends over 18 amino acids.

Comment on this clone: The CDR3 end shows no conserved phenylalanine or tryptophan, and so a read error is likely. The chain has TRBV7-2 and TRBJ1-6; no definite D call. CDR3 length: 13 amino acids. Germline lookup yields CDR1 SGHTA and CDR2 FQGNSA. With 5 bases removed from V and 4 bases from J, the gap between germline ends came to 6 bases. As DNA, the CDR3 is TGTGCCAGCAGCATAGGGTATAATTCACCCCTCCACCTT. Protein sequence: CASSIGYNSPLHL.